These 5 T cell receptor beta chains were all obtained from the same sample, sequenced in a study of blood T cell repertoires in COVID-19. Using immunoSEQ multiplex PCR, the repertoire was profiled, and TCRdb retains in-frame clones only, with some absent. The sample lists tens of thousands of clones, around four fifths occurring once. Sequencing was carried out using peripheral blood. These receptors originate from a man older than 75 with active or convalescent COVID-19.

The V and J genes are TRBV2 and TRBJ1-5, with a possible D match to TRBD1 (5 bases). The CDR3 loop spans 13 amino acids. The germline V and J ends were trimmed by 7 bases and 5 bases, with 12 bases remaining between them. Germline CDR1 SNHLY, CDR2 FYNNEI. Here the CDR3 DNA reads TGTGCCAGCAACCGCTGGGGGGATCAGCCCCAGCATTTT. This gives the protein CASNRWGDQPQHF.

The rearrangement joins TRBV18 to TRBJ1-5; 7 bases align to TRBD1. Per germline, CDR1 KGHSH and CDR2 LQKENI. Trimming took 4 bases from V and 4 from J; bases not matched to a gene: 7. This CDR3 is built from 15 residues. CDR3 nucleotide sequence: TGTGCCAGCTCACTGACTGGACAGGATAATCAGCCCCAGCATTTT. The encoded protein is CASSLTGQDNQPQHF.

The chain carries TRBV11-2 and TRBJ2-6; tentative D call: TRBD2 (5 bases). This CDR3 region has 18 residues. The V and J ends lost 6 bases and 0 bases respectively, with 18 bases between them. The germline gives CDR1 SGHAT, CDR2 FQNNGV. The CDR3 region is CASRKEAGRPSGANVLTF. In DNA, the CDR3 is TGTGCCAGCAGAAAGGAGGCAGGACGGCCCTCTGGGGCCAACGTCCTGACTTTC.

In this sample, this clone is medium-sized (0.01 to 0.1%). The chain joins TRBV4-1 to TRBJ1-6, with D hard to call. Germline values: CDR1 MGHRA, CDR2 YSYEKL. This CDR3 spans 14 amino acids. Trimming cost V 5 bases and J 10 bases, with 15 bases left between them. The CDR3 DNA sequence: TGCGCCAGCAGCGCAAGCGGGGTTAGGTCACCCCTCCACTTT. Its translation: CASSASGVRSPLHF.

Written as DNA, the CDR3 is TGCGCCAGCAGCTTACCACAGGAAGAGACCCAGTACTTC. Its protein product is CASSLPQEETQYF. The J gene is TRBJ2-5, the V gene TRBV5-1; D perhaps matches TRBD1 (5 bases). There are 13 residues in the CDR3. CDR1 is SGHRS and CDR2 is YFSETQ in the germline V gene. The V gene lost 2 bases and the J gene lost 3 bases, with 8 bases spanning the gap.